The clone carrying this T cell receptor (beta chain) has only a few counts. This entry comes from a study of T-cell reconstitution after alpha-beta-depleted transplantation in children. The TCRbeta library was prepared with unique molecular identifiers. TCRdb fed the PCR reads into MiXCR, producing one record per CDR3 protein. The sample consists of some 390,000 distinct CDR3 sequences, around 20% of them appearing once. This TCR was recovered from a human donor who donated a stem cell graft to a child with acute myeloid leukemia. The sequencing used PBMCs from the stem cell graft donor, collected from the stem cell graft.

This CDR3 is CASSAGQKSSGANVLTF. CDR3 nucleotide sequence: TGTGCCAGCAGCGCGGGACAGAAAAGCTCTGGGGCCAACGTCCTGACTTTC. The chain joins TRBV9 to TRBJ2-6; 7 bases match TRBD1. The CDR3 runs 17 residues. CDR1 is SGDLS and CDR2 is YYNGEE in the germline V gene. J gave up 0 bases and V 3 bases, and 6 bases lay outside the gene matches. The whole variable domain, remainder taken from reference TRBV9 and TRBJ2-6, is DSGVTQTPKHLITATGQRVTLRCSPRSGDLSVYWYQQSLDQGLQFLIQYYNGEERAKGNILERFSAQQFPDLHSELNLSSLELGDSALYFCASSAGQKSSGANVLTFGAGSRLTVL.